This is a list of T cell receptor beta chains from one sample in a study of regulatory T cells in long-lasting Graves disease. MiXCR, run by TCRdb on the multiplex PCR reads, gives a single entry per CDR3 protein. The sample shows more than 450,000 distinct CDR3 sequences, about 11% of them seen only once. The data were also submitted as part of a second study, on T cells in Graves' hyperthyroidism and ophthalmopathy.

Sample: peripheral blood mononuclear cells (PBMCs), taken at new diagnosis, from a patient treated with antithyroid drugs. These receptors were taken from a woman in her 30s with Graves disease. CDR3s include the opening cysteine and the closing phenylalanine or tryptophan. The D gene is left open where the match is weak. Clone size is stated in some rows and not others, as once, few, many or a class when expanded.

V	D	J	size	DNA	CDR3
TRBV7-3	.	TRBJ2-2	many	TGTGCCAGCAGCACCAGGAGAAACACCGGGGAGCTGTTTTTT	CASSTRRNTGELFF
TRBV5-6	.	TRBJ2-7	.	TGTGCCAGCAGCTTGACAGGGAGGAGATACGAGCAGTACTTC	CASSLTGRRYEQYF
TRBV5-1	TRBD1	TRBJ2-4	few	TGCGCCAGCAGGCTGCGACAGGGGGAAAACATTCAGTACTTC	CASRLRQGENIQYF
TRBV6-1	TRBD1	TRBJ2-1	.	TGTGCCAGCACCCTCTCCAGACAGGGGCCCTACAATGAGCAGTTCTTC	CASTLSRQGPYNEQFF
TRBV7-9	.	TRBJ2-1	few	TGTGCCAGCAGCCTAAGGGGGAGGAACTACAATGAGCAGTTCTTC	CASSLRGRNYNEQFF
TRBV7-2	TRBD1	TRBJ1-2	many	TGTGCCAGCAGCTTGCCCGGGACAGGGAGGTATGGCTACACCTTC	CASSLPGTGRYGYTF
TRBV5-6	.	TRBJ2-7	.	TGTGCCAGCGAAATTATACAGGGCCACGAGCAGTACTTC	CASEIIQGHEQYF
TRBV6-1	.	TRBJ1-4	many	TGTGCCAGCGGAAGGGCAGGGATGAGTGAAAAACTGTTTTTT	CASGRAGMSEKLFF
TRBV3-1	.	TRBJ2-7	many	TGTGCCAGCAGCCAAGATAGCGGCAGGGCCTACGAGCAGTACTTC	CASSQDSGRAYEQYF
TRBV2	.	TRBJ2-2	.	TGTGCCAGCAGCGAACACGGGGAGCTGTTTTTT	CASSEHGELFF
TRBV6-2/TRBV6-3	TRBD1	TRBJ1-2	.	TGTGCCAGCAGTGACCCGACAGGGGGCGGCTACACCTTC	CASSDPTGGGYTF
TRBV6-1	.	TRBJ1-2	many	TGTGCCAGCGATAAGGGGACACCATTTATCTATGGCTACACCTTC	CASDKGTPFIYGYTF
TRBV7-2	.	TRBJ1-6	many	TGTGCCAGCAGCTCTTTGAGGATGGGGAATTCACCCCTCCACTTT	CASSSLRMGNSPLHF
TRBV12-3/TRBV12-4	.	TRBJ1-2	many	TGTGCCAGCAGTGCGGACTTCTCAGGCTACACCTTC	CASSADFSGYTF
TRBV29-1	TRBD1	TRBJ2-7	many	TGCAGCGTTGCCGGGACAGGACCCTTCTACGAGCAGTACTTC	CSVAGTGPFYEQYF
TRBV6-2/TRBV6-3	.	TRBJ1-2	.	TGTGCCAGCAGATGGACAAACTATGGCTACACCTTC	CASRWTNYGYTF
TRBV24-1	.	TRBJ2-5	few	TGTGCCACCAGTGATTATTGGGGCGACCAAGAGACCCAGTACTTC	CATSDYWGDQETQYF
TRBV7-9	.	TRBJ2-7	many	TGTGCCAGCAGCTTAGTGGCCACGGGGAGCTCCTACGAGCAGTACTTC	CASSLVATGSSYEQYF
TRBV28	.	TRBJ1-5	many	TGTGCCATCCAATTGCCGGGGGGAGGCAATCAGCCCCAGCATTTT	CAIQLPGGGNQPQHF
TRBV20-1	TRBD1	TRBJ2-7	many	TGCAGTGCTACAGGGGGCAGGTCCTACGAGCAGTACTTC	CSATGGRSYEQYF
TRBV11-2	.	TRBJ1-1	many	TGTGCCAGCAGCTTAGCCCCCATCTCTAAAGCTTTCTTT	CASSLAPISKAFF
TRBV2	.	TRBJ2-2	many	TGTGCCAGCAGTGGGAACAGGGCCGGGGAGCTGTTTTTT	CASSGNRAGELFF
TRBV27	.	TRBJ2-1	.	TGTGCCAGCACCTTTCTGGGGGGCAATGAGCAGTCCTTC	CASTFLGGNEQSF
TRBV20-1	TRBD2	TRBJ2-7	few	TGCAGTGCTACCCGACTAGCCTCCCTCTACGAGCAGTACTTC	CSATRLASLYEQYF
TRBV2	.	TRBJ1-5	many	TGTGCCAGCAGACTACAGGGTTCGCAGCCCCAGCATTTT	CASRLQGSQPQHF
TRBV4-1	TRBD2	TRBJ2-6	.	TGCGCCAGCAGCCAGAGACTAGCGGGAGGAGTGGGTGGGGCCAACGTCCTGACTTTC	CASSQRLAGGVGGANVLTF